This TCR beta chain is from a study of OX40 agonist ivuxolimab in advanced cancers. Turning to the study itself: Dose-escalation patients were diagnosed with hepatocellular carcinoma, melanoma, renal cell cancer or head and neck cancer.

On this clone itself: What it recognizes is unknown.

Trimming pared 4 bases from V and 2 bases from J, leaving 12 bases between. CDR1 SGHRS and CDR2 YFSETQ come from the germline V gene. The CDR3 is made up of 15 amino acids. Whole-study results and caveats: The investigators did not determine what antigen specificity the expanded peripheral T cells had.

Measured with immunoSEQ multiplex PCR; TCRdb has only the in-frame clones, and not every one. In the table there are around 100,000 clones, about 90% of which are singletons. This sample comprised CD4+ or CD8+ T cells sorted from blood, obtained in a trial of the OX40 agonist ivuxolimab. The chain carries TRBV5-1 and TRBJ2-2; D is possibly TRBD1 (5 bases). The receptor's source is an adult with an advanced solid tumor such as melanoma, head and neck, liver or kidney cancer. Here the CDR3 reads CASSPTAKNTGELFF. The CDR3 coding sequence is TGCGCCAGCAGCCCGACAGCGAAAAACACCGGGGAGCTGTTTTTT.